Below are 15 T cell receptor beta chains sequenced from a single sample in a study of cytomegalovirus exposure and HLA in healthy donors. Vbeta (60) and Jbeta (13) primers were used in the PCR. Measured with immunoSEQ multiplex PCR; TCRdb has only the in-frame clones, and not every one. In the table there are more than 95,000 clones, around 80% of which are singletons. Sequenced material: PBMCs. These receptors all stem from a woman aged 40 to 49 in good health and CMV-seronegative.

The CDR3 here is CASSLGGGTQLEQYF. CDR3 in DNA: TGTGCCAGCAGTTTGGGAGGCGGGACCCAACTCGAGCAGTACTTC. V is TRBV27 and J is TRBJ2-7, with D possibly being TRBD2 (6 bases). The CDR3 runs to 15 residues. Trimming took off 3 bases at V and 6 bases at J, with 18 bases between the two ends. CDR1 is MNHEY, CDR2 SMNVEV, per germline (reference sequence).

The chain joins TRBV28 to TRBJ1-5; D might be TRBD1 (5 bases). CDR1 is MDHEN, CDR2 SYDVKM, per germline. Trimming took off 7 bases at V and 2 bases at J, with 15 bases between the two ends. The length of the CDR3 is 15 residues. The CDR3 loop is CASTLGGAGNQPQHF. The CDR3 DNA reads TGTGCCAGCACCCTTGGAGGGGCAGGCAATCAGCCCCAGCATTTT.

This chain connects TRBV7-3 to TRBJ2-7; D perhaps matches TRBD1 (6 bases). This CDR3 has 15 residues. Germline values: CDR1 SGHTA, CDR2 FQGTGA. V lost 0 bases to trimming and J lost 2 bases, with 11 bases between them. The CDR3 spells CASSLTSDRTYEQYF. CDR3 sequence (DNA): TGTGCCAGCAGCTTAACCTCGGACAGAACCTACGAGCAGTACTTC. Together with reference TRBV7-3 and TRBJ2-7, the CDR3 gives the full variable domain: GAGVSQTPSNKVTEKGKYVELRCDPISGHTALYWYRQSLGQGPEFLIYFQGTGAADDSGLPNDRFFAVRPEGSVSTLKIQRTERGDSAVYLCASSLTSDRTYEQYFGPGTRLTVT.

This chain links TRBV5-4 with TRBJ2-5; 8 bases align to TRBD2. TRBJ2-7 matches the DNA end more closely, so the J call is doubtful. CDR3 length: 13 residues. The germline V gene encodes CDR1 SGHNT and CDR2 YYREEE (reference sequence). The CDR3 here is CASSGTSSYEQYF. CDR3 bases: TGTGCCAGCAGCGGGACTAGCTCCTACGAGCAGTACTTC.

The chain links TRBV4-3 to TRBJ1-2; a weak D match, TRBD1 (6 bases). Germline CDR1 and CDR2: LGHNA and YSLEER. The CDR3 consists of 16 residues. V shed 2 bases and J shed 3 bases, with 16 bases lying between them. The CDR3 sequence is CASSQRDTLRDYGYTF. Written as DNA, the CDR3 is TGCGCCAGCAGCCAAAGGGACACCCTCCGGGACTATGGCTACACCTTC.

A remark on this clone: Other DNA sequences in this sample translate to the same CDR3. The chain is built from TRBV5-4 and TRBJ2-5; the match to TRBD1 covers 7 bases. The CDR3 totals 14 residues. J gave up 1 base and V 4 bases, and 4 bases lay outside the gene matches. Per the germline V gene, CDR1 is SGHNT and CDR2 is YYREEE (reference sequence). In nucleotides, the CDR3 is TGTGCCAGCAGCCCTCGGACAGGCCAAGAGACCCAGTACTTC. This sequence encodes CASSPRTGQETQYF.

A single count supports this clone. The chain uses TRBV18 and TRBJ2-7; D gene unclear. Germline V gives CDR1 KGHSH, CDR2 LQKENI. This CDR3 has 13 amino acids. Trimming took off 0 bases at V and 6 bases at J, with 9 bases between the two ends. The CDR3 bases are TGTGCCAGCTCACCACCTCTGACGGGCGAGCAGTACTTC. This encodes CASSPPLTGEQYF.

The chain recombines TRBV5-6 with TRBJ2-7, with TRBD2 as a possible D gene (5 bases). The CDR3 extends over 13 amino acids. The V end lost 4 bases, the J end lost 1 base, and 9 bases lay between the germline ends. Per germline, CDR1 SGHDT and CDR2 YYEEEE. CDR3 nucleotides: TGTGCCAGCAGCGTTAGCGTTTCCTACGAGCAGTACTTC. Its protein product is CASSVSVSYEQYF.

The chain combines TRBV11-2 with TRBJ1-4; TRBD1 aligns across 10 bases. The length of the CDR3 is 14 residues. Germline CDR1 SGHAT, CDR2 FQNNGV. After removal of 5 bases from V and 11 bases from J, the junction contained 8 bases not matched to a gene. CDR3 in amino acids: CASSPDRGYRKLFF. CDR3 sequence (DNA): TGTGCCAGCAGCCCGGACAGGGGGTATAGGAAACTGTTTTTT.

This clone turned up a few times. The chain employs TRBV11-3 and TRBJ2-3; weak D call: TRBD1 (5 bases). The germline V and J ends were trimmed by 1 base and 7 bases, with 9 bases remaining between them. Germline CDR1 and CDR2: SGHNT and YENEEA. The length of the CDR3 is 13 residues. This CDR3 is CASSLGQGNTQYF. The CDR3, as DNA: TGTGCCAGCAGCTTAGGGCAGGGAAATACGCAGTATTTT.

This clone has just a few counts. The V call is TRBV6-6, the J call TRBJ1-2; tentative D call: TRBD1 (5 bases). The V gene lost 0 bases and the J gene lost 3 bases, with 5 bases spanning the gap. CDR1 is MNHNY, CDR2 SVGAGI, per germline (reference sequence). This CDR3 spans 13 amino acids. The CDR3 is CASSYSRDYGYTF. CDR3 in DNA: TGTGCCAGCAGTTACTCCAGGGACTATGGCTACACCTTC.

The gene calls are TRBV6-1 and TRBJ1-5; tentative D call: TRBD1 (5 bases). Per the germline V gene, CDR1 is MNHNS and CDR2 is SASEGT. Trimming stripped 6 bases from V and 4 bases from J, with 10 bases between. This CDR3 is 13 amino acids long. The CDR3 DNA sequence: TGTGCCAGCAGACAGGTGCAAAATCAGCCCCAGCATTTT. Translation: CASRQVQNQPQHF.

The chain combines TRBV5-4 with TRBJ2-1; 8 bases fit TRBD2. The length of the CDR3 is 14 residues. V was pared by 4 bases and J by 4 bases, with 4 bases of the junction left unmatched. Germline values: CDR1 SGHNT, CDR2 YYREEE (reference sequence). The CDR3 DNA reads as TGTGCCAGCAGCCTCGGGACTAGTTACAATGAGCAGTTCTTC. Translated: CASSLGTSYNEQFF.

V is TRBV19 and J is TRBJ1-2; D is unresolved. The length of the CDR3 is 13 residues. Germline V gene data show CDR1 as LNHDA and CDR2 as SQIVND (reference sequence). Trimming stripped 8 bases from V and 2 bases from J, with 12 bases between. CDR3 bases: TGTGCCAGTTTTGGGTTGGAGAACTATGGCTACACCTTC. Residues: CASFGLENYGYTF.

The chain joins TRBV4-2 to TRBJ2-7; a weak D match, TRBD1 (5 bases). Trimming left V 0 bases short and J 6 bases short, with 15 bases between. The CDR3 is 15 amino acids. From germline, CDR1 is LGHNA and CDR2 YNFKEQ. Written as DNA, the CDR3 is TGTGCCAGCAGCCAAGATCGCAGCAGGGTAACCGAGCAGTACTTC. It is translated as CASSQDRSRVTEQYF.